The T cell receptor (beta chain) described here comes from a study of T-cell reconstitution after alpha-beta-depleted transplantation in children (dated by TCRdb to the mid-2010s). About the full investigation: Using TCR repertoire profiling, the study followed T-cell immune reconstitution in a quantitative way in children after TCRalphabeta/CD19-depleted allogeneic hematopoietic cell transplantation. The paper as a whole reports these results and caveats: The apparently early recovery of alphabetaT-cell counts about two months after transplant reportedly depended on only several hundred rapidly expanded clones that came from non-depleted graft cells. In some patients, high TCRbeta diversity at day 60 was attributed to recipient T cells and intrathymic progenitors that had survived conditioning. Over the following months the frequencies of hyperexpanded clones went down, and after one year T-cell counts and TCRbeta diversity were mostly credited to newly produced T cells.

In light of the paper, this sample's treatment or condition label describes: allogeneic hematopoietic cell transplantation with graft depleted of TCRalphabeta T cells and CD19 B cells. The children who served as transplant recipients had been given grafts of TCRalphabeta/CD19-depleted allogeneic hematopoietic cells. For this clonotype: It lacks a known antigen. Base qualities are not at hand, and no much larger clone is one base apart.

CDR1 LGHDT and CDR2 YNNKEL are derived from the germline V gene (reference sequence). Trimming removed 1 base from V and 8 bases from J, leaving 18 bases between the germline ends. There are 15 amino acids in the CDR3, from cysteine to phenylalanine inclusive. The only DNA kept is the CDR3, 45 bases in frame from the first base. Libraries came from PCR. The run used an Illumina HiSeq 2500. To normalize quantification of the TCRbeta repertoire, the TCR libraries were built with molecular barcoding that relied on unique molecular identifiers. TCRdb handled the public reads itself, with Q25 trimming in fastp and clone calling in MiXCR, and kept productive beta chains. Each CDR3 protein appears once, grouped with its most common genes and DNA. This sample is represented by about a million distinct CDR3 sequences; about 29% of them were singletons. The ten most abundant clones make up about 28% of the sample.

This chain joins TRBV3-1 to TRBJ2-7, and perhaps TRBD2 as D gene, on 5 matching bases. The sample was PBMCs, mostly from graft donor cells, taken 360 days after TCRalphabeta/CD19-depleted stem cell transplant. This TCR was sampled from a boy in the first two years of life who had a stem cell transplant for SCID, so the T cells may come from the graft donor. The CDR3: CASSQVPAEPTQQYF. The bases read TGTGCCAGCAGCCAAGTTCCAGCGGAGCCTACGCAGCAGTACTTC.